This T cell receptor beta chain emerged from a study of T cell clonality in common variable immunodeficiency. Study-wide points: Reportedly, TCR beta sequences from common variable immunodeficiency showed fewer deletions and N-nucleotide insertions.

Both groups were predominantly of Caucasian heritage. Donors gave about 5 to 9 ml heparinized peripheral whole blood. As concerns this clone: Antigen: not known. The read is 3 residues too short to cover the CDR3 end, so that end is filled in from the germline J gene.

This CDR3 spans 13 amino acids. V shed 5 bases, J shed 5 bases, and the junction held 5 bases outside the gene matches. Germline assignment: CDR1 SGHAT and CDR2 FQDESV (reference sequence). Using immunoSEQ multiplex PCR, the repertoire was profiled, and TCRdb retains in-frame clones only, with some absent. The sample is made up of about 41,000 clones, none counted only once. V and J are TRBV11-1 and TRBJ2-5; 7 bases align to TRBD1. The specimen sequenced was peripheral blood mononuclear cells. The TCR comes from a person aged 18 to 70 in good health. The sequenced CDR3 bases are TGTGCCAGCAGCAGGACAGGTGGGGAGACC. It codes for CASSRTGGET. The whole CDR3 sequence is CASSRTGGETQYF.